The clone carrying this TCR beta chain was detected many times. These data belong to a study of regulatory T cells in long-lasting Graves disease. Unmatched junction bases numbered 5, after V lost 5 bases and J lost 5 bases. The CDR3 has 13 residues. Per the germline V gene, CDR1 is DFQATT and CDR2 is SNEGSKA (reference sequence). The time point is: persistent/refractory GD, antithyroid drugs over 5 years with positive TRAb. From PBMCs, RNA was extracted and then used to make the TCR library. Library construction for TCR beta used iRepertoire HTBI primers and Arm-PCR of CDR3 regions. MiXCR, applied by TCRdb to the multiplex PCR reads, yields one record per CDR3 protein. This sample has some 440,000 distinct CDR3 sequences, with less than 25% found just once.

The sequence came from a female donor with Graves disease. This rearrangement joins TRBV20-1 to TRBJ1-2; TRBD1 agrees at 10 bases. Specimen: peripheral blood mononuclear cells (PBMCs), collected when the disease was refractory, from a patient treated with antithyroid drugs. CDR3 in amino acids: CSAFRQGAYGYTF. CDR3 coding DNA: TGCAGTGCTTTTCGACAGGGGGCGTATGGCTACACCTTC.